Reported below is one T cell receptor (beta chain). The entry originates in a study of beta chain features in type 1 diabetes. Study-level background: Healthy donors resembled patients in age, gender and cell yields. The samples had about 110,000,000 sorted cells examined in all.

Germline-derived CDR1 and CDR2 are SEHNR and FQNEAQ (reference sequence). V lost 4 bases, J lost 3 bases, and 7 bases stayed unmatched. The CDR3 spans 15 residues. Expressed TCRB transcripts were sequenced after all isolated RNA was converted to cDNA. Measured with immunoSEQ multiplex PCR; TCRdb has only the in-frame clones, and not every one. The repertoire consists of over 350,000 clones, with less than 15% occurring once and the leading ten covering 0.019%. Every donor provided one heparinised blood draw, which averaged about 120 mL. The receptor comes from a woman younger than 35 in good health. The chain couples TRBV7-9 to TRBJ2-7, with 9 bases fitting TRBD1. Sequences were obtained from naive CD4+ T cells from blood. The CDR3 coding sequence is TGTGCCAGCAGCTCCCCGGGACAGGGAGACTACGAGCAGTACTTC. This codes for CASSSPGQGDYEQYF.